This T cell receptor (beta chain) was profiled in a study of blood T cell repertoires in COVID-19. Here immunoSEQ multiplex PCR was the method, and the copy in TCRdb shows in-frame clones only, minus some. The table has roughly 250,000 clones, 80% to 90% seen once. V lost 0 bases to trimming and J lost 7 bases, with 4 bases between them. Germline lookup yields CDR1 MNHNY and CDR2 SVGAGI (reference sequence). This CDR3 comprises 12 residues. Researchers sorted participants into cohorts using their self-reported clinical history. This chain uses TRBV6-6 with TRBJ1-3; D gene uncertain. The sequenced material came from PBMCs or T cells enriched from blood (not recorded which). This TCR derives from a woman aged 18-35 years who had recovered from COVID-19. The CDR3, as DNA: TGTGCCAGCAGTTACTCCTCGAACACCATATATTTT. Its translation: CASSYSSNTIYF.